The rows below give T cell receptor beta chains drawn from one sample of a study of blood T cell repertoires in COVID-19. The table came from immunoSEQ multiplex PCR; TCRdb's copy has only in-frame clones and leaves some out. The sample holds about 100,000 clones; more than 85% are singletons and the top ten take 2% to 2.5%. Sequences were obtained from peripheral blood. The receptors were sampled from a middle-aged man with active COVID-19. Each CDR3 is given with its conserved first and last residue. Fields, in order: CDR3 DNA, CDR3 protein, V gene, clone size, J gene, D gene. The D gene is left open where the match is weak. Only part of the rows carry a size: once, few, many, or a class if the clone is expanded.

TGTGCTAGTGGTTTGGAGGGGGGGGCGGTATACAATGAGCAGTTCTTC,CASGLEGGAVYNEQFF,TRBV12-5,-,TRBJ2-1,-
TGTGCCAGCAGATCCACCCGCTTGGGCGCAGATACGCAGTATTTT,CASRSTRLGADTQYF,TRBV6-5,-,TRBJ2-3,-
TGTGCCAGCACCGATCTGGGGAGGAGCACAGATACGCAGTATTTT,CASTDLGRSTDTQYF,TRBV6-5,-,TRBJ2-3,-
TGTGCCAGCAGCGAAGGACAGGACTATGGCTACACCTTC,CASSEGQDYGYTF,TRBV14,-,TRBJ1-2,TRBD1
TGTGCCAGCAGTGAACACAGGGGGCTTAATTCACCCCTCCACTTT,CASSEHRGLNSPLHF,TRBV25-1,-,TRBJ1-6,TRBD1
TGTGCCAGCTCACCCATAGAATTCAATGAGCAGTTCTTC,CASSPIEFNEQFF,TRBV18,-,TRBJ2-1,-
TGTGCCAGCAGCTCCCCCCCGACAGGGGGCGTCGGGGAAGCTTTCTTT,CASSSPPTGGVGEAFF,TRBV21-1,-,TRBJ1-1,-
TGTGCCAGCAGTGAATTTGAGGGGGCCTATGGCTACACCTTC,CASSEFEGAYGYTF,TRBV25-1,-,TRBJ1-2,TRBD1
TGCAGCGTTAAGAGGCTAGCGGGTGGCACAGATACGCAGTATTTT,CSVKRLAGGTDTQYF,TRBV29-1,-,TRBJ2-3,TRBD2
TGTGCCAGCAGTGAACGAGGACAGTCCGGGGAGCTGTTTTTT,CASSERGQSGELFF,TRBV6-1,-,TRBJ2-2,-
TGTGCCAGCAGCTTAGGGTCGAGGGAAACAGATACGCAGTATTTT,CASSLGSRETDTQYF,TRBV7-6,-,TRBJ2-3,-
TGTGCCAGCAGCCCCGGAACAGGGGCCGGCCCAATCGCTTCCTATGGCTACACCTTC,CASSPGTGAGPIASYGYTF,TRBV3-1/TRBV3-2,-,TRBJ1-2,TRBD1
TGTGCCAGCAGCGTAGGGGCGGGGTATGGGCTTGGTGGGGCCAACGTCCTGACTTTC,CASSVGAGYGLGGANVLTF,TRBV9,-,TRBJ2-6,-
TGTGCCAGCAGTATAGGGGGGGTGAGCAATCAGCCCCAGCATTTT,CASSIGGVSNQPQHF,TRBV2,-,TRBJ1-5,-
TGTGCCAGCAATGAAGCGGGGGGCGGATACGAGCAGTACTTC,CASNEAGGGYEQYF,TRBV9,-,TRBJ2-7,TRBD2
TGTGCCTGGAGTTCGACAGGATACACCGGGGAGCTGTTTTTT,CAWSSTGYTGELFF,TRBV30,-,TRBJ2-2,-
TGTGCCAGCAGCGTAAGCCCTGGGGGGGGAAGCACAGATACGCAGTATTTT,CASSVSPGGGSTDTQYF,TRBV9,-,TRBJ2-3,TRBD2
TGTGCCAGCAGCTCAGGGGTGGGACAGATTAATGAAAAACTGTTTTTT,CASSSGVGQINEKLFF,TRBV9,-,TRBJ1-4,TRBD1
TGTGCCAGCTCACCAAAGGTAGCGGGGGGAACCCTCACAGATACGCAGTATTTT,CASSPKVAGGTLTDTQYF,TRBV18,-,TRBJ2-3,TRBD2
TGTGCCAGCAGCCCCCCGATCATAGATGAAAACTATGGCTACACCTTC,CASSPPIIDENYGYTF,TRBV7-9,-,TRBJ1-2,-
TGTGCCAGCGTTAGTGAGGTACTGCTGAACACTGAAGCTTTCTTT,CASVSEVLLNTEAFF,TRBV2,-,TRBJ1-1,-
TGTGCCAGCACCTTAACCCGAAGGGGGCGCCTCGCAGATACGCAGTATTTT,CASTLTRRGRLADTQYF,TRBV21-1,-,TRBJ2-3,-
TGCAGTGCTAGTTTCGAGAATAGCAATCAGCCCCAGCATTTT,CSASFENSNQPQHF,TRBV20-1,-,TRBJ1-5,-
TGTGCCAGCAGTGAAGCCCAGAGGACCTATAATTCACCCCTCCACTTT,CASSEAQRTYNSPLHF,TRBV6-1,once,TRBJ1-6,-
TGTGCCAGCAGAGCAGGTGATCAGCCCCAGCATTTT,CASRAGDQPQHF,TRBV12-3/TRBV12-4,once,TRBJ1-5,-
TGTGCCAGCAGCGAGGGACAGGGGAACTACGAGCAGTACTTC,CASSEGQGNYEQYF,TRBV14,-,TRBJ2-7,TRBD1
TGTGCCAGCAGCCGGGGAAACAGTGGGTACACAGATACGCAGTATTTT,CASSRGNSGYTDTQYF,TRBV11-2,once,TRBJ2-3,-
TGTGCCAGCAGTTACGCGGCCCGACTACAGGGCGAGCAGTACTTC,CASSYAARLQGEQYF,TRBV6-5,-,TRBJ2-7,-
TGTGCCAGCAGTTATAAAGCGGGGAACACAGATACGCAGTATTTT,CASSYKAGNTDTQYF,TRBV6-5,-,TRBJ2-3,TRBD2
TGTGCCAGCACCCGGACTAGTGGTGATACGCAGTATTTT,CASTRTSGDTQYF,TRBV12-3/TRBV12-4,once,TRBJ2-3,TRBD2
TGTGCCAGTAGTATCTCTCGAACAGGGCGTAACACTGAAGCTTTCTTT,CASSISRTGRNTEAFF,TRBV19,once,TRBJ1-1,-
TGCGCCAGCAGCGGGACAGCTGGAAACACCATATATTTT,CASSGTAGNTIYF,TRBV10-1,-,TRBJ1-3,TRBD1
TGTGCCAGTAGTAGGCAGGGGGTTAATGGCTACACCTTC,CASSRQGVNGYTF,TRBV19,once,TRBJ1-2,TRBD1
TGTGCCAGCAGCTTTACGACGGGGGGTTCCAATGAGCAGTTCTTC,CASSFTTGGSNEQFF,TRBV11-2,-,TRBJ2-1,TRBD2
TGTGCCAGCAGTGGAGTGGTTTTGTCGGGATGGGCGACGAAGGAAGAGACCCAGTACTTC,CASSGVVLSGWATKEETQYF,TRBV6-1,few,TRBJ2-5,-
TGTGCCAGCCCAGCGGGGACTGATTATGGCTACACCTTC,CASPAGTDYGYTF,TRBV2,-,TRBJ1-2,-